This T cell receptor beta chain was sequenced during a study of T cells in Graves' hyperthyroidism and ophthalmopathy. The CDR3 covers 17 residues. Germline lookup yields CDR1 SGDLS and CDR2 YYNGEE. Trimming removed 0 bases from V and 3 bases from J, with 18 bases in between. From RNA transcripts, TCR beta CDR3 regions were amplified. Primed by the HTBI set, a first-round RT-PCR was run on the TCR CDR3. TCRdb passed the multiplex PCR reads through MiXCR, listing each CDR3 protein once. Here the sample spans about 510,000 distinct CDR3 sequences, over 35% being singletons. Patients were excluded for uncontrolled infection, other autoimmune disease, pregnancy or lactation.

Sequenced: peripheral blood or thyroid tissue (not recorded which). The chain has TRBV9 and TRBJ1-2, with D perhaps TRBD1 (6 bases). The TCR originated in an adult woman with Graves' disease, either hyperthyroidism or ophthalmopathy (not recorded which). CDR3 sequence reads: CASSVAQGGGRYYGYTF. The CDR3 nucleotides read TGTGCCAGCAGCGTAGCCCAGGGAGGGGGGAGATACTATGGCTACACCTTC.